The rows below give T cell receptor beta chains drawn from one sample of a study of circulating and synovial CD4+ cells in juvenile arthritis. Produced via immunoSEQ multiplex PCR; TCRdb's table is partial and in-frame only. The sample yields fewer than 35,000 clones, less than 97% seen once. Sequenced: CD4+ T cells from blood. The receptors come from a human donor with juvenile idiopathic arthritis. Each CDR3 is given with its conserved first and last residue. A D gene is named only where the DNA matches it firmly. Size tells how often a clone was seen (once, few, many) or the class of an expanded clone, and some rows leave it out.

v_call,d_call,j_call,clone_size,cdr3_nt,cdr3_aa
TRBV30,NA,TRBJ1-3,NA,TGTGCCTGGAGTCGGTTCTCTGGAAACACCATATATTTT,CAWSRFSGNTIYF
TRBV4-1,NA,TRBJ2-3,NA,TGCGCCAGCAGCCAAGAAGTCGGGAGCGAGGCAGATACGCAGTATTTT,CASSQEVGSEADTQYF
TRBV28,NA,TRBJ1-2,NA,TGTGCCAGCAGTTTACCGGGGGACTATGGCTACACCTTC,CASSLPGDYGYTF
TRBV11-3,NA,TRBJ2-1,NA,TGTGCCAGCAGCTTAGAGGGCGGGTACAATGAGCAGTTCTTC,CASSLEGGYNEQFF
TRBV19,NA,TRBJ2-7,few,TGTGCCAGTAACCAATGGGGAGCCTACGAGCAGTACTTC,CASNQWGAYEQYF
TRBV28,NA,TRBJ2-5,NA,TGTGCCAGCAGTTTAGCTGGAGCGGAGACCCAGTACTTC,CASSLAGAETQYF
TRBV30,NA,TRBJ2-7,NA,TGTGCCGCATCGGGACTCTACGAGCAGTACTTC,CAASGLYEQYF
TRBV30,NA,TRBJ2-5,NA,TGTGCCTGGGTTCCGGAGGGAGAGACCCAGTACTTC,CAWVPEGETQYF
TRBV4-3,NA,TRBJ1-4,NA,TGCGCCAGCAGCCAAGATGCGGCAGCAACTAATGAAAAACTGTTTTTT,CASSQDAAATNEKLFF
TRBV9,NA,TRBJ2-3,NA,TGTGCCAGCAGCGTAGGGCGAAGAGGGACAGATACGCAGTATTTT,CASSVGRRGTDTQYF
TRBV5-1,NA,TRBJ1-6,NA,TGCGCCAGCAGCTTGGGTGCAGGGGTTGGGGATTCACCCCTCCACTTT,CASSLGAGVGDSPLHF
TRBV9,NA,TRBJ2-3,NA,TGTGCCAGCGGTCGCGGGATCGGGACAGATACGCAGTATTTT,CASGRGIGTDTQYF
TRBV2,NA,TRBJ1-1,NA,TGTGCCAGCAGACAGGGTGGGGGTGGTGTGAACACTGAAGCTTTCTTT,CASRQGGGGVNTEAFF
TRBV15,NA,TRBJ2-1,NA,TGTGCCACCAGCAGAGATCGGGGGATGCAGTTCTTC,CATSRDRGMQFF
TRBV19,NA,TRBJ2-3,NA,TGTGCCAGTAGTATGATGGTAGCCTCCTCAGATACGCAGTATTTT,CASSMMVASSDTQYF
TRBV7-2,NA,TRBJ2-5,NA,TGTGCCAGCAGGACCCCCGGGGGATCGGAGACCCAGTACTTC,CASRTPGGSETQYF
TRBV15,NA,TRBJ1-5,NA,TGTGCCACCAGCAGAGAGACAGGAGGCGGCAATCAGCCCCAGCATTTT,CATSRETGGGNQPQHF
TRBV4-1,NA,TRBJ1-2,NA,TGCGCCAGCAGCCCCGACGGGGGGAATGAGGGCTATGGCTACACCTTC,CASSPDGGNEGYGYTF
TRBV5-4,NA,TRBJ2-3,once,TGTGCCAGAAGCCTAGCGTGGCGGGCAGATACGCAGTATTTT,CARSLAWRADTQYF
TRBV11-2,NA,TRBJ1-5,NA,TGTGCCAGCAGCCCAGGGGTTATGGAGCCCCAGCATTTT,CASSPGVMEPQHF
TRBV30,TRBD2,TRBJ2-7,NA,TGTGCCTGGAGCGAGGGACTAGTTGGCCCAAAAAGCTCCTACGAGCAGTACTTC,CAWSEGLVGPKSSYEQYF
TRBV2,NA,TRBJ1-4,NA,TGTGCCAGCAGTGAAATGGCATCGGGTAATGAAAAACTGTTTTTT,CASSEMASGNEKLFF
TRBV2,TRBD1,TRBJ1-1,NA,TGTGCCAGCAGTGGGACAGGTCTGACTGAAGCTTTCTTT,CASSGTGLTEAFF